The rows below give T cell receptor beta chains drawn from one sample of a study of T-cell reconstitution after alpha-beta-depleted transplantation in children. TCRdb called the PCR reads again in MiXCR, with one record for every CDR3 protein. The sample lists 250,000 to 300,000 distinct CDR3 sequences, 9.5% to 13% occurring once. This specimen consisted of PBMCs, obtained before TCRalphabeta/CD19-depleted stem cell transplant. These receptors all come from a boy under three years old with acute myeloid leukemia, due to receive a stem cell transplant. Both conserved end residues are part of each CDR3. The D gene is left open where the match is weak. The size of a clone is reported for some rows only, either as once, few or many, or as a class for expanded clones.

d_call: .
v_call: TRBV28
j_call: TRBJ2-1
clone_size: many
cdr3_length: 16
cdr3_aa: CASREWFSSSYNEQFF
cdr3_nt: TGTGCCAGCAGGGAGTGGTTTTCAAGCTCCTACAATGAGCAGTTCTTC

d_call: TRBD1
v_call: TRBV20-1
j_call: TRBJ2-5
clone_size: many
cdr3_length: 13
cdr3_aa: CSASWTGTGTQYF
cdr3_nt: TGCAGTGCTAGTTGGACAGGGACAGGGACCCAGTACTTC

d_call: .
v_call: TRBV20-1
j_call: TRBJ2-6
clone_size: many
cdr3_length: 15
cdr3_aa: CSAPDSNSGANVLTF
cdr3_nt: TGCAGTGCTCCGGACAGCAACTCTGGGGCCAACGTCCTGACTTTC

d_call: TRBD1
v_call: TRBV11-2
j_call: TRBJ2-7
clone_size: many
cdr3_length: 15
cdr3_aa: CASSLGGTAPYEQYF
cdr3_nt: TGTGCCAGCAGCTTAGGAGGGACAGCTCCCTACGAGCAGTACTTC

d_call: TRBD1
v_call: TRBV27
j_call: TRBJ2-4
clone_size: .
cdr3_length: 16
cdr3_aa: CASSSAGTGIGDIQYF
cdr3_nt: TGTGCCAGCAGTTCCGCCGGGACAGGGATTGGGGACATTCAGTACTTC

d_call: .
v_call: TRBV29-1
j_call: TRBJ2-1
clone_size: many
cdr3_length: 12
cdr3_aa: CSVVADYNEQFF
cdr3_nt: TGCAGCGTTGTTGCAGACTACAATGAGCAGTTCTTC

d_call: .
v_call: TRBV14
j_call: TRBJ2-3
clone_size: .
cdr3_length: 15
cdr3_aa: CASSQDLYGTDTQYF
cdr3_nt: TGTGCCAGCAGCCAAGATCTGTATGGCACAGATACGCAGTATTTT

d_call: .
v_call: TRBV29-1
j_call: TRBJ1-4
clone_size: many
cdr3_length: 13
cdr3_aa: CSVEGQNNEKLFF
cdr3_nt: TGCAGCGTTGAAGGACAGAATAATGAAAAACTGTTTTTT

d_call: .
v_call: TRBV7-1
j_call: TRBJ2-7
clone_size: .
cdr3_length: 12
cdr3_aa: CASSSGIGEQYF
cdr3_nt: TGTGCCAGCAGCTCGGGGATCGGGGAGCAGTACTTC

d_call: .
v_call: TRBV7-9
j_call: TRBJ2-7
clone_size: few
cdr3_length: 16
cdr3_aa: CASSFGGFPSSYEQYF
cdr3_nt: TGTGCCAGCAGCTTCGGGGGTTTCCCCAGCTCCTACGAGCAGTACTTC

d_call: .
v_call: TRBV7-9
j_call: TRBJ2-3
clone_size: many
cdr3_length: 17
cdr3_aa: CASSLGSLAKSTDTQYF
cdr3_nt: TGTGCCAGCAGCTTAGGATCTTTAGCGAAAAGCACAGATACGCAGTATTTT

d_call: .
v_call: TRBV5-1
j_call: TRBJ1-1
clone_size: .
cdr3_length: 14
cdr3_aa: CASNLMGQNTEAFF
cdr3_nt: TGCGCCAGCAACCTGATGGGACAGAACACTGAAGCTTTCTTT

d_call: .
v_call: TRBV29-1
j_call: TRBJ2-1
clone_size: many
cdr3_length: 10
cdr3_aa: CSVGAQQQFF
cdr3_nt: TGCAGCGTGGGGGCTCAGCAGCAGTTCTTC

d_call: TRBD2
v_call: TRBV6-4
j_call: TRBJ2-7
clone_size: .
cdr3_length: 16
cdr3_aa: CASSALAGGGISEQYF
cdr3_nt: TGTGCCAGCAGTGCCTTAGCGGGGGGGGGTATCTCCGAGCAGTACTTC

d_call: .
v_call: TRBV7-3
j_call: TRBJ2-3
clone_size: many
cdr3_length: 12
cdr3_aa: CASSSQGDTQYF
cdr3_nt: TGTGCCAGCAGCTCGCAGGGAGATACGCAGTATTTT

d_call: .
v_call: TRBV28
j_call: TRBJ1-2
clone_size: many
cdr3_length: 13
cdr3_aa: CASSYTGAYGYTF
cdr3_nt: TGTGCCAGCAGTTACACGGGGGCATATGGCTACACCTTC

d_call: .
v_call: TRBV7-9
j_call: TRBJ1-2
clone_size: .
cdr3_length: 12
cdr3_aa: CASSLGAYVYTF
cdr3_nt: TGTGCCAGCAGCTTAGGAGCTTATGTCTACACCTTC

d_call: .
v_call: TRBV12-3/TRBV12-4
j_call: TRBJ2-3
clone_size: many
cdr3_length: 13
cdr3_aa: CASSQGLYPTQYF
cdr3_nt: TGTGCCAGCAGTCAAGGATTGTACCCTACGCAGTATTTT

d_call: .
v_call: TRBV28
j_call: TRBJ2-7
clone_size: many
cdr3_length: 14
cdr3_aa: CASSLWDRGLEQYF
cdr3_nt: TGTGCCAGCAGTTTATGGGACAGAGGTCTCGAGCAGTACTTC

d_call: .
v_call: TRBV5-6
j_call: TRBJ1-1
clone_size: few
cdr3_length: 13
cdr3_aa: CASSLVERTEAFF
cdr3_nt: TGTGCCAGCAGCTTGGTAGAGAGGACTGAAGCTTTCTTT

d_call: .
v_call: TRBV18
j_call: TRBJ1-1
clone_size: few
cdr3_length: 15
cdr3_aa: CASSPYSGVNTEAFF
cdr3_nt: TGTGCCAGCTCACCATATTCAGGGGTGAACACTGAAGCTTTCTTT

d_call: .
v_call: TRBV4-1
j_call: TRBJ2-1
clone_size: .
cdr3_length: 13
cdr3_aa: CASSPRVLNEQFF
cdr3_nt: TGCGCCAGCAGCCCCAGGGTTCTCAATGAGCAGTTCTTC

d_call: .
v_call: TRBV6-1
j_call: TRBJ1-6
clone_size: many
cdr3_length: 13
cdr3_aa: CATKTGYRSPLHF
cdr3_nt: TGTGCCACCAAAACGGGTTATCGTTCACCCCTCCACTTT

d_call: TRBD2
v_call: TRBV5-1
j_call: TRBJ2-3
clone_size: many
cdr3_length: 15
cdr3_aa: CASSLALAGGDTQYF
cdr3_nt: TGCGCCAGCAGCTTGGCGTTAGCGGGGGGAGATACGCAGTATTTT

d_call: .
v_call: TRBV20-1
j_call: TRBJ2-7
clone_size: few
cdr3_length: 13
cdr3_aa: CSAREGSSYEQYF
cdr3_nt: TGCAGTGCTAGAGAAGGCAGCTCCTACGAGCAGTACTTC